This T cell receptor beta chain was captured by sequencing in a study of T cells in Graves' hyperthyroidism and ophthalmopathy. This clonotype has ten or more counts. Its target is unknown. V lost 7 bases to trimming and J lost 12 bases, with 15 bases between them. The CDR3 length is 11 residues. Study results and limitations: It was a median around 6 months before onset that the model predicted ophthalmopathy.

Exclusion of patients followed from uncontrolled infection, other autoimmune disease, pregnancy or lactation. PBMCs were obtained from approximately 10 ml fresh peripheral blood. RNA transcripts provided the source from which TCR beta CDR3 regions were amplified. The HTBI primer set served for first-round RT-PCR of the TCR CDR3. TCRdb re-analysed the multiplex PCR reads in MiXCR, keeping a single row per CDR3 protein. Altogether about 530,000 distinct CDR3 sequences are present, over 15% being singletons, with the ten largest covering approximately 15%. Sequencing was done on a sample of blood. This chain links TRBV12-3 or TRBV12-4 with TRBJ1-1; maybe TRBD1 (5 bases). This receptor was taken from a woman aged 18-29 years with Graves' ophthalmopathy. The CDR3 is CASTYGGRTFF. The CDR3 bases are TGTGCCAGCACCTATGGGGGGAGGACTTTCTTT.